Following are 14 T cell receptor beta chains from one sample sequenced in a study of cytomegalovirus exposure and HLA in healthy donors. The PCR made use of 60 Vbeta and 13 Jbeta primers. Assay: immunoSEQ multiplex PCR; the TCRdb copy retains only in-frame clones and omits some. The table records about 150,000 clones, about 80% of them present only once. Material for sequencing was PBMCs. Every receptor here comes from a man aged 25 to 40 in good health and CMV-seropositive.

The gene calls are TRBV5-6 and TRBJ1-2, with TRBD1 as a possible D gene (5 bases). The V end was cut by 0 bases, the J end by 2 bases, with 14 bases between. The CDR3 length is 16 residues. Germline CDR1 SGHDT, CDR2 YYEEEE. Here the CDR3 reads CASSLVVGHKNYGYTF. The DNA of the CDR3 is TGTGCCAGCAGCTTGGTTGTTGGACACAAAAACTATGGCTACACCTTC. The full variable domain, with the rest looked up from reference TRBV5-6 and TRBJ1-2, is DAGVTQSPTHLIKTRGQQVTLRCSPKSGHDTVSWYQQALGQGPQFIFQYYEEEERQRGNFPDRFSGHQFPNYSSELNVNALLLGDSALYLCASSLVVGHKNYGYTFGSGTRLTVV.

The rearrangement joins TRBV6-5 to TRBJ1-2; 10 bases are a match to TRBD1. This CDR3 comprises 15 residues. Germline lookup yields CDR1 MNHEY and CDR2 SVGAGI. J was trimmed by 2 bases and V by 4 bases; bases with no gene match: 4. This chain's CDR3 is CASSSPTGGNYGYTF. The CDR3 DNA reads as TGTGCCAGCAGTTCACCGACAGGGGGCAACTATGGCTACACCTTC.

This chain uses TRBV7-8 with TRBJ1-5; tentative D call: TRBD1 (5 bases). CDR3 size: 13 residues. Trimming took off 5 bases at V and 7 bases at J, with 12 bases between the two ends. Germline CDR1 SGHVS, CDR2 FQNEAQ. CDR3 in DNA: TGTGCCAGCAGCCCGATCGACAGACAGCCCCAGCATTTT. This translates into CASSPIDRQPQHF.

For this clone: The same CDR3 also results from other DNA sequences found in this sample. The chain has TRBV7-9 and TRBJ1-1; TRBD1 is a possible D gene (5 bases). The ends were cut back, 0 bases at V and 5 bases at J, with 13 bases in the middle. Germline V gene sequence: CDR1 SEHNR, CDR2 FQNEAQ (reference sequence). The CDR3 is 15 residues long. CDR3 nucleotide sequence: TGTGCCAGCAGCTTAGCCGCCGGGGAGGGGACTGAAGCTTTCTTT. As protein: CASSLAAGEGTEAFF.

The chain has TRBV19 and TRBJ2-7; D possibly corresponds to TRBD2 (5 bases). The CDR3 loop spans 14 amino acids. V lost 10 bases and J lost 0, with 16 bases in between. Germline V CDR1 and CDR2: LNHDA, SQIVND (reference sequence). CDR3 region: CATSSIGSSYEQYF. For the CDR3, the DNA is TGTGCCACAAGCTCGATAGGGAGCTCCTACGAGCAGTACTTC.

This clone has a handful of counts. J is TRBJ2-7 and V is TRBV6-6; 8 positions match TRBD2. V shed 4 bases and J 0 bases; nucleotides not matched to a gene: 8. The germline CDR1 and CDR2 sequences are MNHNY and SVGAGI (reference sequence). This CDR3 is 16 amino acids long. CDR3 coding DNA: TGTGCCAGCAGTTCCCATAGCGGGGTCAGCTCCTACGAGCAGTACTTC. Residues: CASSSHSGVSSYEQYF.

The chain employs TRBV27 and TRBJ1-6; D ambiguous. V was trimmed by 8 bases and J by 0 bases, leaving 17 bases between them. Germline lookup yields CDR1 MNHEY and CDR2 SMNVEV (reference sequence). The CDR3 spans 17 residues. CDR3 nucleotides: TGTGCCAGCGCCCCCCGCGGGATGAGCTCCTATAATTCACCCCTCCACTTT. It encodes CASAPRGMSSYNSPLHF.

A few counts support this clone. CDR3 in amino acids: CASSLGPSVGNTIYF. The CDR3, as DNA: TGTGCCAGCAGCCTAGGGCCGTCTGTCGGAAACACCATATATTTT. The chain uses TRBV7-2 and TRBJ1-3, with D hard to call. The germline CDR1 and CDR2 sequences are SGHTA and FQGNSA. This CDR3 is built from 15 residues. Trimming removed 5 bases at V and 4 bases at J, with 15 bases between.

V and J are TRBV4-2 and TRBJ1-2, with TRBD1 matching 7 bases. The germline V gene encodes CDR1 LGHNA and CDR2 YNFKEQ. The V segment lost 4 bases and the J segment 2 bases; nucleotides outside the gene matches: 10. The CDR3 loop spans 16 amino acids. The CDR3 loop reads CASSREDRATNYGYTF. CDR3 sequence (DNA): TGTGCCAGCAGCCGAGAAGACAGGGCCACAAACTATGGCTACACCTTC.

The chain combines TRBV28 with TRBJ1-2, with D possibly matching TRBD1 (5 bases). This CDR3 comprises 14 residues. Between the trimmed V and J ends, which lost 3 bases and 4 bases, there was a span of 12 bases. Germline loops: CDR1 MDHEN, CDR2 SYDVKM. Here the CDR3 DNA reads TGTGCCAGCAGTTTCGGCGGGGGGGGCTATGGCTACACCTTC. This sequence encodes CASSFGGGGYGYTF.

The J gene is TRBJ2-1, the V gene TRBV6-1; 13 bases fit TRBD2. V shed 8 bases, J shed 9 bases, and the junction held 7 bases outside the gene matches. Per the germline V gene, CDR1 is MNHNS and CDR2 is SASEGT. The CDR3 covers 14 residues. The CDR3 is CASLGTSGTSEQFF. CDR3 coding DNA: TGTGCCAGCCTCGGGACTAGCGGGACCAGTGAGCAGTTCTTC.

This rearrangement joins TRBV5-4 to TRBJ2-1, with 7 bases that match TRBD1. Germline CDR1 is SGHNT and CDR2 is YYREEE (reference sequence). The CDR3 extends over 14 amino acids. The V and J ends lost 0 bases and 9 bases, in that order; junction bases with no gene match: 6. CDR3 bases: TGTGCCAGCAGCTTGGACAGGGGAATTACTGAGCAGTTCTTC. Amino acid sequence: CASSLDRGITEQFF. The full variable domain, rest sourced from reference TRBV5-4 and TRBJ2-1, is ETGVTQSPTHLIKTRGQQVTLRCSSQSGHNTVSWYQQALGQGPQFIFQYYREEENGRGNFPPRFSGLQFPNYSSELNVNALELDDSALYLCASSLDRGITEQFFGPGTRLTVL.

CDR3 protein: CASSSDRGLYEQFF. In DNA form, the CDR3 reads TGTGCCAGCAGCTCGGACAGGGGTCTCTATGAGCAGTTCTTC. The V gene is TRBV9, the J gene TRBJ2-1, with 9 bases lining up with TRBD1. The CDR3 runs 14 residues. Looked up from germline, CDR1 is SGDLS and CDR2 is YYNGEE. After removal of 4 bases from V and 8 bases from J, the junction contained 7 bases not matched to a gene.

The chain is built from TRBV7-8 and TRBJ2-3; no reliable D call. The ends were cut back, 6 bases at V and 3 bases at J, with 10 bases in the middle. CDR3 length: 13 amino acids. Germline V gene lookup returns CDR1 SGHVS and CDR2 FQNEAQ. For the CDR3, the DNA is TGTGCCAGCAGGCGGATGTCAACAGATACGCAGTATTTT. It is translated as CASRRMSTDTQYF.